This TCR beta chain was recorded in a study of shared clonotypes between healthy human individuals. The table lists this clone with a count of one. CDR3 length: 14 amino acids. Trimming at V came to 6 bases and at J to 4 bases, leaving 4 bases not matched to a gene. Per the germline V gene, CDR1 is SGHVS and CDR2 is FQNEAQ. Libraries were prepared by immunoSEQ multiplex PCR; TCRdb keeps only in-frame clonotypes and omits some of them. The sample contains millions of clones, 85% to 95% of which appear only once. In the naive CD8 group, cells lacked CD45RO and were positively selected for CCR7, so terminally differentiated effector memory CD45RA+ cells were left out.

Sequenced: naive CD8+ T cells from PBMCs. The TCR sequence derives from a man in his late teens or twenties in good health. Some clones in this sample may be carry-over from other donors' samples. The chain joins TRBV7-8 to TRBJ2-3; 10 bases are shared with TRBD2. CDR3: CASRASGSPDTQYF. For the CDR3, the DNA is TGTGCCAGCAGGGCTAGCGGGAGCCCAGATACGCAGTATTTT.